These 17 T cell receptor beta chains were sequenced from one sample in a study of high-grade serous ovarian cancer treatment subgroups. The table came from immunoSEQ multiplex PCR; TCRdb's copy has only in-frame clones and leaves some out. The sample shows around 30,000 clones, about 81% of them seen only once. Tumor samples were obtained before definitive surgery or chemotherapy. Sequencing used tumor tissue. The receptors shown here come from a human donor with high-grade serous ovarian cancer.

This chain joins TRBV7-2 and TRBJ2-1; D perhaps matches TRBD1 (6 bases). The CDR3 totals 14 residues. V was trimmed by 5 bases and J by 4 bases, leaving 12 bases between them. Germline-derived CDR1 and CDR2 are SGHTA and FQGNSA. For the CDR3, the DNA is TGTGCCAGCAGCAAGAGCAGGGGTTACAATGAGCAGTTCTTC. Translating gives CASSKSRGYNEQFF.

This clone was recorded a few times. The gene calls are TRBV27 and TRBJ2-1; 12 bases line up with TRBD2. Germline CDR1 is MNHEY and CDR2 is SMNVEV (reference sequence). J lost 7 bases, V lost 4 bases, and 8 bases had no gene match. The CDR3 spans 16 residues. In DNA, the CDR3 is TGTGCCAGCAGTTCCCATACTAGCGGGAGGCGGAATGAGCAGTTCTTC. This codes for CASSSHTSGRRNEQFF.

The genes are TRBV7-9 and TRBJ2-3, with D tentatively TRBD2 (5 bases). Trimming took off 0 bases at V and 3 bases at J, with 7 bases between the two ends. Germline loops: CDR1 SEHNR, CDR2 FQNEAQ (reference sequence). The CDR3 is made up of 14 amino acids. The CDR3 DNA is TGTGCCAGCAGCTTAGCGTGGGAGACAGATACGCAGTATTTT. It yields the protein CASSLAWETDTQYF.

The chain is built from TRBV27 and TRBJ1-6, with D uncertain. Trimming left V 5 bases short and J 9 bases short, with 14 bases between. The CDR3 is 14 residues long. CDR1 is MNHEY, CDR2 SMNVEV, per germline (reference sequence). CDR3 coding DNA: TGTGCCAGCAGTACCGGGGAGGAGGGTTCACCCCTCCACTTT. Translating gives CASSTGEEGSPLHF.

The chain is built from TRBV11-2 and TRBJ2-3; tentatively, D is TRBD2 (6 bases). The CDR3 length is 11 residues. The V and J ends lost 9 bases and 5 bases respectively, with 9 bases between them. Germline CDR1 SGHAT, CDR2 FQNNGV. CDR3 sequence reads: CASFGGDTQYF. CDR3 nucleotides: TGTGCCAGTTTCGGGGGAGATACGCAGTATTTT.

This chain's CDR3 is CASKYRLENNEQFF. The CDR3 coding sequence is TGTGCCAGCAAATATAGGCTAGAGAACAATGAGCAGTTCTTC. The chain carries TRBV2 and TRBJ2-1; no clear D. Trimming left V 7 bases short and J 5 bases short, with 15 bases between. CDR1 and CDR2 (germline): SNHLY, FYNNEI. The CDR3 is 14 residues long.

This clone has just one count. The rearrangement uses TRBV28 and TRBJ2-1, with TRBD2 matching over 13 bases. Germline V gene sequence: CDR1 MDHEN, CDR2 SYDVKM. J gave up 0 bases and V 8 bases, and 25 bases lay outside the gene matches. The CDR3 length is 23 residues. Written as DNA, the CDR3 is TGTGCCAGCTCCTTAGACAGGGGCCGCCGTGGGACTAGCGGGACTAGCTCCTACAATGAGCAGTTCTTC. It translates to CASSLDRGRRGTSGTSSYNEQFF.

The chain recombines TRBV18 with TRBJ2-1; 9 nucleotides align to TRBD2. This CDR3 has 13 amino acids. Germline CDR1 and CDR2: KGHSH and LQKENI. V lost 5 bases and J lost 9; bases outside the gene matches: 5. CDR3 sequence: CASSTGTSTEQFF. Here the CDR3 DNA reads TGTGCCAGCTCAACCGGGACTAGCACTGAGCAGTTCTTC.

J is TRBJ2-2 and V is TRBV19; D might be TRBD2 (6 bases). CDR3 length: 13 amino acids. Germline-derived CDR1 and CDR2 are LNHDA and SQIVND (reference sequence). V lost 4 bases and J lost 4, with 7 bases in between. CDR3 residues: CASSSSGTGELFF. CDR3 bases: TGTGCCAGTAGTAGTAGCGGCACCGGGGAGCTGTTTTTT.

The chain carries TRBV25-1 and TRBJ1-2, with 11 bases identical to TRBD1. Looked up from germline, CDR1 is MGHDK and CDR2 is SYGVNS. V shed 3 bases, J shed 6 bases, and the junction held 9 bases outside the gene matches. CDR3 length: 16 amino acids. The chain's CDR3 is CASSDGQGAFVDGYTF. The DNA for the CDR3 is TGTGCCAGCAGTGACGGACAGGGGGCCTTTGTGGATGGCTACACCTTC.

This chain links TRBV7-2 with TRBJ2-6, with TRBD1 matching over 8 bases. Per germline, CDR1 SGHTA and CDR2 FQGNSA. The CDR3 is 18 amino acids. The V and J ends lost 5 bases and 4 bases, in that order; junction bases with no gene match: 13. The CDR3 is CASSSRTGRNRGANVLTF. CDR3 in DNA: TGTGCCAGCAGCAGCCGGACAGGGAGGAATAGGGGGGCCAACGTCCTGACTTTC.

The chain carries TRBV29-1 and TRBJ1-5; 8 bases align to TRBD1. The ends lost 4 bases at V and 3 bases at J; junction bases unmatched: 2. The CDR3 is made up of 13 amino acids. Germline CDR1 SQVTM, CDR2 ANQGSEA. The CDR3 loop is CSVGQGINQPQHF. The CDR3 coding sequence is TGCAGCGTTGGACAGGGGATCAATCAGCCCCAGCATTTT.

The chain is built from TRBV28 and TRBJ1-1; maybe TRBD1 (6 bases). The CDR3 has 15 amino acids. Trimming left V 4 bases short and J 4 bases short, with 16 bases between. Germline-derived CDR1 and CDR2 are MDHEN and SYDVKM. CDR3 in DNA: TGTGCCAGCAGTTCCCCAGGGGAGTTGGCCACTGAAGCTTTCTTT. It encodes CASSSPGELATEAFF. The entire variable domain, with the rest obtained from reference TRBV28 and TRBJ1-1, is as follows: DVKVTQSSRYLVKRTGEKVFLECVQDMDHENMFWYRQDPGLGLRLIYFSYDVKMKEKGDIPEGYSVSREKKERFSLILESASTNQTSMYLCASSSPGELATEAFFGQGTRLTVV.

This sequence joins TRBV30 and TRBJ2-3; either TRBD1 or TRBD2 may supply D (6 bases each). Trimming shortened V by 3 bases and J by 1 base, and 14 bases separated the two germline ends. This CDR3 region has 15 residues. Germline V gene data show CDR1 as GTSNPN and CDR2 as SVGIG (reference sequence). DNA of the CDR3: TGTGCCTGGAGCCCCGGGGGCCGCCGCACAGATACGCAGTATTTT. Translation: CAWSPGGRRTDTQYF.

This chain uses TRBV5-1 with TRBJ2-2; D uncertain. Germline CDR1 reads SGHRS; CDR2 reads YFSETQ. The CDR3 consists of 14 residues. The V gene lost 4 bases and the J gene lost 3 bases, with 10 bases spanning the gap. The CDR3 DNA is TGCGCCAGCAGCCCACCCATGGACACCGGGGAGCTGTTTTTT. Translating gives CASSPPMDTGELFF.

This clone was seen once. This chain links TRBV5-6 with TRBJ1-2; the D gene is possibly TRBD1 (6 bases). CDR3 size: 15 residues. CDR1 is SGHDT, CDR2 YYEEEE, per germline. V was shortened by 2 bases and J by 4 bases, with 15 bases between the two germline ends. The CDR3 DNA is TGTGCCAGCAGCTTAGGAAGGGGGATGGGCTATGGCTACACCTTC. Protein product: CASSLGRGMGYGYTF.

The V gene is TRBV30, the J gene TRBJ2-3; a possible D gene is TRBD2 (5 bases). The CDR3 length is 12 residues. Germline loops: CDR1 GTSNPN, CDR2 SVGIG (reference sequence). V shed 2 bases and J shed 4 bases, with 7 bases lying between them. CDR3 DNA sequence: TGTGCCTGGAGTCCGGGATCAGATACGCAGTATTTT. This codes for CAWSPGSDTQYF.